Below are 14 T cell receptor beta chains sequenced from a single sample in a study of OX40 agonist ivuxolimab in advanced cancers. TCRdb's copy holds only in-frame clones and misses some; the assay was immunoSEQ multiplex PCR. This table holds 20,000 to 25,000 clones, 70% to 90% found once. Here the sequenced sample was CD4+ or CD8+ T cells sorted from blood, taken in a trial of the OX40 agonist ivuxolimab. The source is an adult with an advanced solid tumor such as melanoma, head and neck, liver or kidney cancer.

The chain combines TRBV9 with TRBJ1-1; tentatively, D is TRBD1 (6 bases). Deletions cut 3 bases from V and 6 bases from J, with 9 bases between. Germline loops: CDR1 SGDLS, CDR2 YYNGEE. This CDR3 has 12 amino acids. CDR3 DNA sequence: TGTGCCAGCAGCGCACAGGGCGCTGAAGCTTTCTTT. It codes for CASSAQGAEAFF.

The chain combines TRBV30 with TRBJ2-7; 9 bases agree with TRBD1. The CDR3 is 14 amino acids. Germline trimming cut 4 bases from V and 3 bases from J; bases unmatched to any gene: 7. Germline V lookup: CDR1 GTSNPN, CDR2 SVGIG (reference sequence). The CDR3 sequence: CAWKVGTGIYEQYF. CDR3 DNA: TGTGCCTGGAAGGTCGGGACAGGGATCTACGAGCAGTACTTC.

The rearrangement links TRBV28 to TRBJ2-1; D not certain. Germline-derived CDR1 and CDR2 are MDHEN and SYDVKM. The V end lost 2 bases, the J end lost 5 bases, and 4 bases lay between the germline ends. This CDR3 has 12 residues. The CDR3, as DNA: TGTGCCAGCAGTTTAGACGACAATGAGCAGTTCTTC. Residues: CASSLDDNEQFF.

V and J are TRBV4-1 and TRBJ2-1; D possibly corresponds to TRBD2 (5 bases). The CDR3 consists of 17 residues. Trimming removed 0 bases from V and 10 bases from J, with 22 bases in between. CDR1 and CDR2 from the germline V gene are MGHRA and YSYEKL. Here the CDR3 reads CASSQDSRERTGLEQFF. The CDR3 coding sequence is TGCGCCAGCAGCCAAGATAGCCGGGAAAGGACGGGCCTGGAGCAGTTCTTC.

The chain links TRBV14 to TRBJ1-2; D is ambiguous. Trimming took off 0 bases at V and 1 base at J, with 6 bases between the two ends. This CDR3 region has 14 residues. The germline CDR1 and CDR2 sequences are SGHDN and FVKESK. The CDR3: CASSQDVSNYGYTF. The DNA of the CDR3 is TGTGCCAGCAGCCAAGACGTCAGTAACTATGGCTACACCTTC.

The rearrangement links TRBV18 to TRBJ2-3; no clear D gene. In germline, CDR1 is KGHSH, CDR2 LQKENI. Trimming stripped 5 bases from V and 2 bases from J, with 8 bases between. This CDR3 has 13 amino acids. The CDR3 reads CASSAVPTDTQYF. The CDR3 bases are TGTGCCAGCTCAGCGGTTCCCACAGATACGCAGTATTTT. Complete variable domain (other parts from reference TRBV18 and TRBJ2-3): NAGVMQNPRHLVRRRGQEARLRCSPMKGHSHVYWYRQLPEEGLKFMVYLQKENIIDESGMPKERFSAEFPKEGPSILRIQQVVRGDSAAYFCASSAVPTDTQYFGPGTRLTVL.

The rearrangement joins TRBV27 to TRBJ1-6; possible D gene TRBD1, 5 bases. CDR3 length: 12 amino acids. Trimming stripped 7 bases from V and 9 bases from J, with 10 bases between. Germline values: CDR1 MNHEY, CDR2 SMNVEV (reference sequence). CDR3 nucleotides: TGTGCCAGCAAGCAGGGATTTTCACCCCTCCACTTT. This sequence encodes CASKQGFSPLHF.

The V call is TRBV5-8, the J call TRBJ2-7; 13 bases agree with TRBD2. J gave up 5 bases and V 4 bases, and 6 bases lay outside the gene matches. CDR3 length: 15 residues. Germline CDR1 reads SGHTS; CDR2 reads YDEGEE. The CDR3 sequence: CASSPGTSGIDEQYF. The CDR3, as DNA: TGTGCCAGCAGCCCAGGGACTAGCGGGATAGACGAGCAGTACTTC.

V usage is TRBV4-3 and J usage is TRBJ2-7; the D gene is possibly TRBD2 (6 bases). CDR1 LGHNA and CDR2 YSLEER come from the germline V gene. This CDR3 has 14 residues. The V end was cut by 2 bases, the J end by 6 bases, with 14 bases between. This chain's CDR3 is CASSQTLLAVEQYF. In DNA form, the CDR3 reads TGCGCCAGCAGCCAAACCCTATTAGCGGTCGAGCAGTACTTC.

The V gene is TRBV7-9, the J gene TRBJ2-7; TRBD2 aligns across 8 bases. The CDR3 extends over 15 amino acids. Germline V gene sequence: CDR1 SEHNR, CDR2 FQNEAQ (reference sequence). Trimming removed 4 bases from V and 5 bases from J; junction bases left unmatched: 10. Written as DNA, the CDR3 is TGTGCCAGCAGCTCCCCCCCTGGAGCGGGAGACGAGCAGTACTTC. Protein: CASSSPPGAGDEQYF.

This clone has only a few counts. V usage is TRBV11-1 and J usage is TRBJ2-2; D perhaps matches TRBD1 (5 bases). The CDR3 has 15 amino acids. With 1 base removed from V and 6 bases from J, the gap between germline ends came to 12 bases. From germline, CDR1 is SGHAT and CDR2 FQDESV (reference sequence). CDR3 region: CASSLEAGSAGELFF. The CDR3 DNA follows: TGTGCCAGCAGCTTAGAGGCAGGGTCGGCCGGGGAGCTGTTTTTT.

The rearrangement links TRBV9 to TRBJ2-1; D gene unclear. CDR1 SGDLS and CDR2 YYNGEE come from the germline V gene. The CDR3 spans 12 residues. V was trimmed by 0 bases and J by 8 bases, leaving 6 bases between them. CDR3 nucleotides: TGTGCCAGCAGCGTAGATGGAGATGAGCAGTTCTTC. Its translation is CASSVDGDEQFF.

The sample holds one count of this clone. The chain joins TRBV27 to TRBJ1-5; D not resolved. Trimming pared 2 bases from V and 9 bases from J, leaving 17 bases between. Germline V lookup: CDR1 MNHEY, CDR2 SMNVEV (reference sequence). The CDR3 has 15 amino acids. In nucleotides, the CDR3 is TGTGCCAGCAGTTTACGTCCAGGCCCCTTTTCGCCCCAGCATTTT. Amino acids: CASSLRPGPFSPQHF.

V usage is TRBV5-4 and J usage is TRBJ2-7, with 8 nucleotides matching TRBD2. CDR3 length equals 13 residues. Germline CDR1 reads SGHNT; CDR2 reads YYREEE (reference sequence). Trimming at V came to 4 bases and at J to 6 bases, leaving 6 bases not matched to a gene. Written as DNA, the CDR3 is TGTGCCAGCAGCCGACTAGCGATGGGCGAGCAGTACTTC. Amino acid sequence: CASSRLAMGEQYF.